One sample yielded the 26 T cell receptor beta chains listed below, sequenced in a study of breast tumors, draining lymph nodes, adjacent tissues. Each CDR3 protein gets one entry after TCRdb re-called the multiplex PCR reads with MiXCR. The sample records 150,000 to 200,000 distinct CDR3 sequences, around 29% being singletons. Breast cancer patients provided tissue from their axillary draining lymph nodes. Material for sequencing was axillary lymph node tissue. Receptor source: a female donor with breast cancer. Some clones in this sample may be carry-over from other donors' samples.

The rearrangement uses TRBV20-1 and TRBJ1-4; the D gene is possibly TRBD1 (5 bases). The CDR3 has 12 residues. Trimming took 2 bases from V and 4 from J, leaving 5 bases between them. Per the germline V gene, CDR1 is DFQATT and CDR2 is SNEGSKA (reference sequence). The CDR3 sequence is CSARQGNEKLFF. The CDR3 nucleotides are TGCAGTGCTAGACAGGGTAATGAAAAACTGTTTTTT.

There are many counts of this clonotype. The J gene is TRBJ2-7, the V gene TRBV4-1; 10 positions match TRBD2. V dropped 0 bases and J dropped 4; count of bases not matched to a gene: 9. Germline-derived CDR1 and CDR2 are MGHRA and YSYEKL. CDR3 size: 17 residues. CDR3 amino acids: CASSQDLSGGASYEQYF. The CDR3 bases are TGCGCCAGCAGCCAAGATTTAAGCGGGGGGGCATCTTACGAGCAGTACTTC.

V gene TRBV5-4 combines with J gene TRBJ1-2, with a tentative D call TRBD1 (5 bases). The V gene's germline CDR1 is SGHNT and CDR2 YYREEE (reference sequence). The ends were cut back, 4 bases at V and 4 bases at J, with 8 bases in the middle. The CDR3 has 12 residues. CDR3 in DNA: TGTGCCAGCAGCAGGGACGGCTATGGCTACACCTTC. Translating it yields CASSRDGYGYTF.

This clonotype has at least ten counts. The gene calls are TRBV6-2 or TRBV6-3 and TRBJ2-3; D is perhaps TRBD2 (5 bases). The germline V gene has CDR1 MNHEY and CDR2 SVGEGT. This CDR3 is built from 15 residues. Trimming took off 7 bases at V and 6 bases at J, with 20 bases between the two ends. CDR3 loop: CASKRGPADDDTQYF. CDR3 nucleotides: TGTGCCAGCAAACGAGGTCCAGCGGATGACGATACGCAGTATTTT.

As for this clonotype: A clone one base away is much larger, so this may be a read error. The rearrangement uses TRBV11-2 and TRBJ2-1; D not certain. Per germline, CDR1 SGHAT and CDR2 FQNNGV. V lost 5 bases to trimming and J lost 2 bases, with 25 bases between them. The CDR3 is 19 amino acids. CDR3 sequence: CASSMTCGWIETAYNEQFF. In DNA, the CDR3 is TGTGCCAGCAGCATGACCTGTGGATGGATAGAGACCGCCTACAATGAGCAGTTCTTC. The complete variable domain, with remaining parts taken from reference TRBV11-2 and TRBJ2-1, reads EAGVAQSPRYKIIEKRQSVAFWCNPISGHATLYWYQQILGQGPKLLIQFQNNGVVDDSQLPKDRFSAERLKGVDSTLKIQPAKLEDSAVYLCASSMTCGWIETAYNEQFFGPGTRLTVL.

This clonotype has ten or more counts. The rearrangement links TRBV19 to TRBJ2-1, with 11 nucleotides matching TRBD2. Unmatched junction bases numbered 8, after V lost 7 bases and J lost 6 bases. This CDR3 region has 15 residues. The germline gives CDR1 LNHDA, CDR2 SQIVND (reference sequence). CDR3 sequence: CASTTLAGARNEQFF. Written as DNA, the CDR3 is TGTGCCAGTACCACACTAGCGGGGGCCCGCAATGAGCAGTTCTTC.

This clonotype was counted once. The rearrangement uses TRBV29-1 and TRBJ2-1; D is uncertain. The CDR3 consists of 10 residues. CDR1 SQVTM and CDR2 ANQGSEA come from the germline V gene. V gave up 4 bases and J gave up 8 bases, with 6 bases separating them. The DNA for the CDR3 is TGCAGCGTTGTGAGCGATGAGCAGTTCTTC. Protein sequence: CSVVSDEQFF.

Details on this clonotype: This could be a read error, since a much larger clone is one nucleotide away. The chain carries TRBV5-1 and TRBJ1-2, with 10 bases that match TRBD1. This CDR3 has 13 residues. The J segment lost 6 bases and the V segment lost 10 bases, leaving 9 bases of the junction unmatched. Germline-derived CDR1 and CDR2 are SGHRS and YFSETQ. The DNA of the CDR3 is TGCGCCGGCGCCCCGGACAGGGGGGATGGCTACACCTTC. Translating it yields CAGAPDRGDGYTF.

This clonotype came up many times. V gene TRBV3-1 combines with J gene TRBJ2-7; D is perhaps TRBD2 (6 bases). The CDR3 is 15 amino acids. CDR1 is LGHDT and CDR2 is YNNKEL in the germline V gene (reference sequence). V lost 3 bases, J lost 0 bases, and 12 bases lay in between. CDR3 protein: CASSQELTSSYEQYF. CDR3 in DNA: TGTGCCAGCAGCCAGGAGCTGACTAGCTCCTACGAGCAGTACTTC.

The rearrangement links TRBV7-9 to TRBJ2-2; possibly TRBD2 for D (7 bases). Germline loops: CDR1 SEHNR, CDR2 FQNEAQ (reference sequence). V was trimmed by 8 bases and J by 7 bases, leaving 23 bases between them. The CDR3 runs 16 residues. CDR3 region: CASQQPLGGAGGELFF. The CDR3 coding sequence is TGTGCCAGCCAGCAGCCCCTGGGGGGGGCCGGCGGGGAGCTGTTTTTT. The variable domain in full, completed from reference TRBV7-9 and TRBJ2-2, reads DTGVSQNPRHKITKRGQNVTFRCDPISEHNRLYWYRQTLGQGPEFLTYFQNEAQLEKSRLLSDRFSAERPKGSFSTLEIQRTEQGDSAMYLCASQQPLGGAGGELFFGEGSRLTVL.

The table lists this clonotype with a count of one. The chain employs TRBV5-5 and TRBJ2-5; 12 nucleotides agree with TRBD1. V lost 0 bases and J lost 1; bases outside the gene matches: 7. Germline V CDR1 and CDR2: SGHKS, YYEKEE (reference sequence). This CDR3 has 18 residues. CDR3 loop: CASSLEFLGQGAQETQYF. The CDR3 DNA sequence: TGTGCCAGCAGCTTGGAATTTTTGGGACAGGGGGCCCAAGAGACCCAGTACTTC.

With respect to this clonotype: Sequence at one end of the junction differs from germline and may be a read error. CDR3 nucleotides: TGCAGTGCTGCCCCTTCTGAGCAGCCCCCGCATTTT. This codes for CSAAPSEQPPHF. The chain combines TRBV20-1 with TRBJ1-5; D call uncertain. From germline, CDR1 is DFQATT and CDR2 SNEGSKA (reference sequence). The CDR3 loop spans 12 amino acids.

This clonotype occurred many times. The rearrangement joins TRBV29-1 to TRBJ2-1; D possibly corresponds to TRBD1 (5 bases). V was shortened by 0 bases and J by 9 bases, with 12 bases between the two germline ends. Germline loops: CDR1 SQVTM, CDR2 ANQGSEA. This CDR3 is built from 13 residues. The CDR3 DNA is TGCAGCGTTGAAGAAGCAGGGCAGGGTGAGCAGTTCTTC. As protein: CSVEEAGQGEQFF.

The table lists this clonotype with many counts. The chain has TRBV3-1 and TRBJ1-4; D remains unclear. The CDR3 totals 14 residues. The V gene lost 1 base and the J gene lost 4 bases, with 7 bases spanning the gap. Germline V gives CDR1 LGHDT, CDR2 YNNKEL (reference sequence). CDR3 in DNA: TGTGCCAGCAGCCAAGGGCAGGATAATGAAAAACTGTTTTTT. It is translated as CASSQGQDNEKLFF.

This clonotype has only a few counts. V and J are TRBV7-2 and TRBJ1-1, with D unresolved. CDR1 is SGHTA and CDR2 is FQGNSA in the germline V gene. The CDR3 runs to 13 residues. V was pared by 4 bases and J by 1 base, with 7 bases between. CDR3 sequence (DNA): TGTGCCAGCAGCTCGTATAGGAACACTGAAGCTTTCTTT. Encoded protein: CASSSYRNTEAFF.

This clonotype appeared many times. Relative to the germline gene, one junction end is altered; a read error may explain this. The chain carries TRBV5-6 and TRBJ1-2; a weak D match, TRBD1 (5 bases). CDR1 is SGHDT and CDR2 is YYEEEE in the germline V gene. The CDR3 length is 14 residues. The DNA for the CDR3 is TGTGCCAGCACCTTGGCAGGGCGGGTCTATGGCTACACCTTC. This sequence encodes CASTLAGRVYGYTF.

This clonotype was recorded many times. The CDR3 DNA reads TGTGCCAGCAGCTTAGTCCCGGGGCACGAGCAGTACTTC. Amino acids: CASSLVPGHEQYF. The chain links TRBV11-2 to TRBJ2-7; D possibly uses TRBD1 or TRBD2 (5 bases each). The V gene lost 1 base and the J gene lost 5 bases, with 9 bases spanning the gap. Germline CDR1 and CDR2: SGHAT and FQNNGV. There are 13 residues in the CDR3.

There are many counts of this clonotype. This chain links TRBV2 with TRBJ2-2; 7 nucleotides agree with TRBD1. With 0 bases clipped from V and 5 bases from J, the junction kept 15 bases outside the gene matches. CDR1 is SNHLY and CDR2 is FYNNEI in the germline V gene. CDR3 size: 19 residues. This chain's CDR3 is CASSEALLGSGRGTGELFF. The DNA of the CDR3 is TGTGCCAGCAGTGAAGCGCTTCTAGGGTCGGGCAGGGGGACCGGGGAGCTGTTTTTT.

The sample holds many counts of this clonotype. This chain joins TRBV20-1 and TRBJ2-1, with 9 positions matching TRBD2. Germline CDR1 DFQATT, CDR2 SNEGSKA (reference sequence). This CDR3 contains 14 residues. V lost 6 bases to trimming and J lost 4 bases; unmatched junction nucleotides: 7. The DNA for the CDR3 is TGCAGTGCAACTGGGACTAGCTCTTACAATGAGCAGTTCTTC. It specifies CSATGTSSYNEQFF.

This clonotype has a handful of counts. This chain links TRBV6-2 or TRBV6-3 with TRBJ2-5; D perhaps matches TRBD1 (6 bases). The CDR3 is 16 amino acids. Trimming shortened V by 2 bases and J by 5 bases, and 18 bases separated the two germline ends. Germline values: CDR1 MNHEY, CDR2 SVGEGT. The CDR3 DNA sequence: TGTGCCAGCAGTTACGAGGTTACAGGGCTTTTCGAGACCCAGTACTTC. Its protein is CASSYEVTGLFETQYF.

The chain carries TRBV20-1 and TRBJ1-6; D unclear. The CDR3 contains 13 residues. Germline V lookup: CDR1 DFQATT, CDR2 SNEGSKA (reference sequence). V lost 1 base, J lost 10 bases, and 11 bases lay in between. CDR3 loop: CSARGGRESPLHF. CDR3 sequence (DNA): TGCAGTGCTAGAGGGGGAAGGGAATCACCCCTCCACTTT.

This clonotype was seen repeatedly, ten times or more. The rearrangement joins TRBV30 to TRBJ2-7; D perhaps matches TRBD2 (7 bases). V lost 0 bases and J lost 2, with 14 bases in between. The CDR3 covers 15 residues. Germline CDR1 and CDR2: GTSNPN and SVGIG (reference sequence). CDR3 residues: CAWSVGGAIPYEQYF. CDR3 sequence (DNA): TGTGCCTGGAGTGTAGGGGGGGCGATTCCCTACGAGCAGTACTTC.

This chain connects TRBV29-1 to TRBJ2-5, with a tentative D call TRBD2 (5 bases). The CDR3 is 10 residues long. Trimming removed 7 bases at V and 5 bases at J, with 8 bases between. Per the germline V gene, CDR1 is SQVTM and CDR2 is ANQGSEA. The CDR3 sequence: CSAVAETQYF. The CDR3 DNA is TGCAGCGCCGTAGCGGAGACCCAGTACTTC.

The genes are TRBV2 and TRBJ2-1; 12 bases map to TRBD2. Germline CDR1 is SNHLY and CDR2 is FYNNEI. The CDR3 extends over 17 amino acids. DNA for the CDR3: TGTGCTAACAGCCTATCCCCTAGCGGGGGGGGCTACAATGAGCAGTTCTTC. Protein product: CANSLSPSGGGYNEQFF.

The gene calls are TRBV6-6 and TRBJ1-1; no definite D call. The CDR3 runs 13 residues. Germline V lookup: CDR1 MNHNY, CDR2 SVGAGI (reference sequence). Trimming cost V 2 bases and J 3 bases, with 7 bases left between them. CDR3 loop: CASSYTVYTEAFF. CDR3 DNA sequence: TGTGCCAGCAGTTACACCGTCTACACTGAAGCTTTCTTT.

Regarding this clonotype: This may arise from a read error, as a much more abundant clone is one base away. The chain recombines TRBV6-1 with TRBJ1-3; D is unresolved. Trimming left V 5 bases short and J 0 bases short, with 5 bases between. From germline, CDR1 is MNHNS and CDR2 SASEGT. This CDR3 spans 13 amino acids. CDR3 coding DNA: TGTGCCAGCAGTCAGTTCTCTGGAAACACCATATATTTT. It specifies CASSQFSGNTIYF.